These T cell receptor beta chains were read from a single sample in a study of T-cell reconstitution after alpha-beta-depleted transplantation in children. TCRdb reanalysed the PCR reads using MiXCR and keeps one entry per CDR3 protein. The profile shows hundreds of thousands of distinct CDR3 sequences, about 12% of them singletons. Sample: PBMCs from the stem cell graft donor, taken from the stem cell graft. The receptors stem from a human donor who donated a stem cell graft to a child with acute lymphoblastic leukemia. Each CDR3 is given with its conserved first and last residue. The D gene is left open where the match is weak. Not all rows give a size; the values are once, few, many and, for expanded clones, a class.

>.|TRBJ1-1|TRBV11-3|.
CASSLAGAENTEAFF
TGTGCCAGCAGCTTAGCAGGGGCGGAGAACACTGAAGCTTTCTTT
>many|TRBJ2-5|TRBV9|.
CASSESTGGQETQYF
TGTGCCAGCAGCGAGTCGACAGGCGGTCAAGAGACCCAGTACTTC
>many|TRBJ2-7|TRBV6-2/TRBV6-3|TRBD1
CASRTGSYEQYF
TGTGCCAGTCGGACAGGGTCCTACGAGCAGTACTTC
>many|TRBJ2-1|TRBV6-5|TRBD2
CASTGGVVGRYNEQFF
TGTGCCAGCACGGGAGGAGTAGTCGGCAGATACAATGAGCAGTTCTTC
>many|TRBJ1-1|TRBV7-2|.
CASSLWVEAFF
TGTGCCAGCAGCCTATGGGTAGAAGCTTTCTTT
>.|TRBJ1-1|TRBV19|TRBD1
CATRQGSFTEAFF
TGTGCCACCAGACAGGGAAGTTTCACTGAAGCTTTCTTT
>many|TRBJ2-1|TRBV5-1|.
CASSLGARDNEQFF
TGCGCCAGCAGCTTGGGGGCAAGGGACAATGAGCAGTTCTTC
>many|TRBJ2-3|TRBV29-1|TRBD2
CSVEGSGGPVADTQYF
TGCAGCGTTGAAGGAAGCGGGGGGCCGGTGGCAGATACGCAGTATTTT
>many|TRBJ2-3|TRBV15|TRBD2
CATSPRAGGIDTQYF
TGTGCCACCAGCCCCCGCGCGGGGGGAATAGATACGCAGTATTTT
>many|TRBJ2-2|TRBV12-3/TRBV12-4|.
CASSWVRRLEDTGELFF
TGTGCCAGCAGTTGGGTGAGAAGACTTGAGGACACCGGGGAGCTGTTTTTT
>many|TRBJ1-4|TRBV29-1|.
CSVQGIATNEKLFF
TGCAGCGTTCAAGGGATTGCAACTAATGAAAAACTGTTTTTT
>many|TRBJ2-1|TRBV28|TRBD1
CASSLGPGQSYNEQFF
TGTGCCAGCAGTTTAGGTCCGGGACAGTCGTACAATGAGCAGTTCTTC
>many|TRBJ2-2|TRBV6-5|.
CASTLEGHTGELFF
TGTGCCAGCACTTTGGAGGGACACACCGGGGAGCTGTTTTTT
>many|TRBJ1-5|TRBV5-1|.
CASSLYGEGQPQHF
TGCGCCAGCAGCTTGTACGGAGAGGGTCAGCCCCAGCATTTT
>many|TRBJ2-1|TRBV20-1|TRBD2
CSARGLAGDEQFF
TGCAGTGCTAGGGGACTAGCGGGAGATGAGCAGTTCTTC
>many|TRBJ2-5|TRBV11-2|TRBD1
CASSSLTGGRETQYF
TGTGCCAGCAGCTCCTTAACAGGGGGCAGGGAGACCCAGTACTTC
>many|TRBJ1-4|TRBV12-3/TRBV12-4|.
CASSLGQGTEKLFF
TGTGCCAGCAGTTTAGGGCAGGGGACTGAAAAACTGTTTTTT
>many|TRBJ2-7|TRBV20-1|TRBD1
CSAPGTVSYEQYF
TGCAGTGCTCCCGGGACAGTTTCCTACGAGCAGTACTTC
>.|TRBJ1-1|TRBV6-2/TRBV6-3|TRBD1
CASSYPATGVNTEAFF
TGTGCCAGCAGTTACCCCGCGACAGGGGTGAACACTGAAGCTTTCTTT
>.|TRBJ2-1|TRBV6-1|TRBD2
CASSTTSGSSYNEQFF
TGTGCCAGCAGTACGACGAGCGGGAGCTCCTACAATGAGCAGTTCTTC
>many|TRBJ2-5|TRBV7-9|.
CASSLDRSRGKETQYF
TGTGCCAGCAGCTTGGACCGGTCAAGGGGCAAAGAGACCCAGTACTTC